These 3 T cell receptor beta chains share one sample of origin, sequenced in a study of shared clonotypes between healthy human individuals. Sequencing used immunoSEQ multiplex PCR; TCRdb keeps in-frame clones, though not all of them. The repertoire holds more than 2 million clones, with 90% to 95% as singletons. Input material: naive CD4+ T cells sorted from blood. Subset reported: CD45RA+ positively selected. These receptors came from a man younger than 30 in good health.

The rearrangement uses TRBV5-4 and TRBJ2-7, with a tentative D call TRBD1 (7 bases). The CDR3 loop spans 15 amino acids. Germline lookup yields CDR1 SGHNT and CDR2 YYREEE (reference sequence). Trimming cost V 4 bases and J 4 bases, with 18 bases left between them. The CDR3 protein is CASSRQGGGRYEQYF. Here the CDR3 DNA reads TGTGCCAGCAGCAGGCAAGGAGGGGGCCGGTACGAGCAGTACTTC.

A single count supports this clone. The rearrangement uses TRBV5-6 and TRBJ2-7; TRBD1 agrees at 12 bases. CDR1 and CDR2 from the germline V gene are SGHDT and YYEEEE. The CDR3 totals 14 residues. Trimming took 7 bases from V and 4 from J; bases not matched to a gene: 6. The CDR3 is CASHGTGGVYEQYF. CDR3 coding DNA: TGTGCCAGCCACGGGACAGGGGGCGTTTACGAGCAGTACTTC. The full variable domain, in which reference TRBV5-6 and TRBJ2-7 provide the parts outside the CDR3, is DAGVTQSPTHLIKTRGQQVTLRCSPKSGHDTVSWYQQALGQGPQFIFQYYEEEERQRGNFPDRFSGHQFPNYSSELNVNALLLGDSALYLCASHGTGGVYEQYFGPGTRLTVT.

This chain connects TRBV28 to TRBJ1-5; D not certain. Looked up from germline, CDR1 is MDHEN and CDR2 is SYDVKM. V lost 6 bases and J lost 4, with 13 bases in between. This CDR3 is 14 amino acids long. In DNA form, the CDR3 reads TGTGCCAGCAGCATGGAGAAGGGTAATCAGCCCCAGCATTTT. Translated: CASSMEKGNQPQHF.